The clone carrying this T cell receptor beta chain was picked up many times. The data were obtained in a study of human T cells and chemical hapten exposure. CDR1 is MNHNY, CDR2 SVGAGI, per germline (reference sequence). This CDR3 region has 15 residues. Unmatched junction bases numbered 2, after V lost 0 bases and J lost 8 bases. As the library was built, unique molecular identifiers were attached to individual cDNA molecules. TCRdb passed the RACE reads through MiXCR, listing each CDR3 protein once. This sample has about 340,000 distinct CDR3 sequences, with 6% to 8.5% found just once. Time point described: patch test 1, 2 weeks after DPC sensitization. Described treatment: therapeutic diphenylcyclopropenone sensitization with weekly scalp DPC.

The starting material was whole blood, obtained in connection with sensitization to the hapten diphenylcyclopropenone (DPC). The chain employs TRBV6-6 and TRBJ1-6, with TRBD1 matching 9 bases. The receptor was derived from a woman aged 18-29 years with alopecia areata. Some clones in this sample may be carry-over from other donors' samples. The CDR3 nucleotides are TGTGCCAGCAGTTACTCGAGGGACAGGGATTCACCCCTCCACTTT. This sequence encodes CASSYSRDRDSPLHF.